This T cell receptor beta chain was captured in a study of blood T cell repertoires in COVID-19. In the study overall: Acute and convalescent COVID-19 specimens originated in the United States, Italy and Spain.

Living in 24 US areas, the participants were between roughly 18 and 90 years of age. In the 2 weeks before study entry, exposed participants met a COVID-19 case, which was PCR-confirmed or clinician-diagnosed. Per the original methods: Reference gene primer amplification yielded estimated nucleated cell counts. Sequenced by immunoSEQ multiplex PCR; TCRdb stores in-frame clones only, minus some. The V and J calls and clone size come from that table; D and trimming were worked out from the DNA. The repertoire consists of some 300,000 clones, with about nine tenths occurring once and the leading ten covering under 3%. This CDR3 has 18 amino acids. In germline, CDR1 is MGHRA, CDR2 YSYEKL. V lost 1 base and J lost 0, with 16 bases in between.

The rearrangement uses TRBV4-1 and TRBJ2-4, with D perhaps TRBD1 (5 bases). Material for sequencing was PBMCs or T cells enriched from blood (not recorded which). The origin of this receptor is a woman aged 45-65 years who had been exposed to COVID-19. CDR3 sequence reads: CASSQVPPQGLAKNIQYF. The CDR3, as DNA: TGCGCCAGCAGCCAAGTACCCCCGCAGGGTCTAGCCAAAAACATTCAGTACTTC.